One and the same sample provided the 4 T cell receptor beta chains below, sequenced in a study of T-cell reconstitution after alpha-beta-depleted transplantation in children. For TCRbeta, the library was prepared with unique molecular identifiers. TCRdb re-called the PCR reads through MiXCR, storing one row per CDR3 protein. The table has about 580,000 distinct CDR3 sequences, approximately 22% seen once. This specimen consisted of PBMCs, mostly from graft donor cells, obtained 360 days after TCRalphabeta/CD19-depleted stem cell transplant. Receptors were obtained from a boy in the first two years of life who had a stem cell transplant for acute myeloid leukemia, so the T cells may come from the graft donor.

This clonotype was observed many times. V is TRBV6-1 and J is TRBJ2-5, with D possibly matching TRBD2 (7 bases). The V end lost 3 bases, the J end lost 5 bases, and 19 bases lay between the germline ends. Germline V gives CDR1 MNHNS, CDR2 SASEGT. The length of the CDR3 is 16 residues. CDR3 nucleotide sequence: TGTGCCAGCAGTGATCTAAGGGGGGGGCCGAGTGAGACCCAGTACTTC. Protein product: CASSDLRGGPSETQYF.

This clonotype appeared many times. The CDR3 DNA follows: TGTGCCAGCAGTCCCGCTTTCACAGATACGCAGTATTTT. As protein: CASSPAFTDTQYF. This chain uses TRBV12-3 or TRBV12-4 with TRBJ2-3; no reliable D call. V shed 5 bases and J shed 2 bases, with 8 bases lying between them. The CDR3 consists of 13 residues.

This clonotype was picked up one time. The chain employs TRBV4-1 and TRBJ2-5, with 8 positions matching TRBD2. CDR1 and CDR2 from the germline V gene are MGHRA and YSYEKL. V lost 2 bases and J lost 3; bases outside the gene matches: 11. This CDR3 has 17 amino acids. CDR3 sequence: CASSQSGVGTRKETQYF. For the CDR3, the DNA is TGCGCCAGCAGCCAAAGCGGGGTAGGGACTAGGAAAGAGACCCAGTACTTC.

This clonotype has a handful of counts. The V gene is TRBV20-1, the J gene TRBJ2-3; TRBD2 aligns across 8 bases. The CDR3 has 16 residues. V lost 1 base and J lost 6; bases outside the gene matches: 12. Germline CDR1 is DFQATT and CDR2 is SNEGSKA (reference sequence). CDR3 residues: CSARGAGGAGSDTQYF. As DNA, the CDR3 is TGCAGTGCTAGAGGGGCGGGAGGCGCAGGCTCCGATACGCAGTATTTT.